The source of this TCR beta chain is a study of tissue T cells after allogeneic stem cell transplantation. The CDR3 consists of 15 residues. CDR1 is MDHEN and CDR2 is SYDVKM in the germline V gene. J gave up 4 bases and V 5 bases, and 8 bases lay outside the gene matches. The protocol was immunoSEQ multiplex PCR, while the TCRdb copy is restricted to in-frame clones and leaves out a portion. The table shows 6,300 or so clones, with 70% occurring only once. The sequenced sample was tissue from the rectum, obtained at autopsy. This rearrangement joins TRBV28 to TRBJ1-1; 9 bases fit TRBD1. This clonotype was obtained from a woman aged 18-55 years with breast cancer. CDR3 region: CASSPQGAVGTEAFF. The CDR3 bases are TGTGCCAGCAGTCCACAGGGGGCGGTGGGCACTGAAGCTTTCTTT.